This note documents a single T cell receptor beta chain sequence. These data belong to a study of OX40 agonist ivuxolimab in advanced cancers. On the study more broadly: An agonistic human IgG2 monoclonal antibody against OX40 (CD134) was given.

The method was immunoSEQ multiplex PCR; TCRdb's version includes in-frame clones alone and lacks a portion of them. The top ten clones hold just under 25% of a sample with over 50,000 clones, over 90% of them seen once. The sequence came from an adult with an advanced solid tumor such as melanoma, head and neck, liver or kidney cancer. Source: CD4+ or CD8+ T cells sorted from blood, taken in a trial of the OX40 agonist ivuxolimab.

CDR3 protein: CAITDSGTTSYNEQFF. The DNA for the CDR3 is TGTGCCATCACCGACTCTGGGACAACCTCTTACAATGAGCAGTTCTTC. This chain connects TRBV10-3 to TRBJ2-1, with D possibly being TRBD1 (6 bases). V shed 7 bases and J shed 4 bases, with 20 bases lying between them. The germline V gene encodes CDR1 ENHRY and CDR2 SYGVKD. The CDR3 is 16 residues long.